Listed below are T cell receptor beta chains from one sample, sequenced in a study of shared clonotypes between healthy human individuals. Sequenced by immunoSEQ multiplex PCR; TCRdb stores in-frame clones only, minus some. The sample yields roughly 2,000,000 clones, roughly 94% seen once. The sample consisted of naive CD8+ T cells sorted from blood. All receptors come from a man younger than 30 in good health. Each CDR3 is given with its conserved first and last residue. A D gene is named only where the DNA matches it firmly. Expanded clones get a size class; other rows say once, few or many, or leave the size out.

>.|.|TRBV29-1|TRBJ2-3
CSVEGGGTDTQYF
TGCAGCGTTGAAGGTGGGGGGACAGATACGCAGTATTTT
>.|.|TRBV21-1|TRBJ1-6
CASDPGHSNSPLHF
TGTGCCAGCGACCCGGGACACTCTAATTCACCCCTCCACTTT
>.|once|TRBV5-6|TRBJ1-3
CASSLEAALGNTIYF
TGTGCCAGCAGCTTGGAGGCGGCTTTGGGAAACACCATATATTTT
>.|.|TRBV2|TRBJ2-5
CASSEALRGTQETQYF
TGTGCCAGCAGTGAAGCGCTTCGGGGCACCCAAGAGACCCAGTACTTC
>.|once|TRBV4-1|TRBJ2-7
CASSQDREASSYEQYF
TGCGCCAGCAGCCAAGATCGAGAAGCGAGCTCCTACGAGCAGTACTTC
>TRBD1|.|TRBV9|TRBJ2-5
CASSVSGTEETQYF
TGTGCCAGCAGCGTCTCCGGGACAGAAGAGACCCAGTACTTC
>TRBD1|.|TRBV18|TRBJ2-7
CASSDTRDRNYEQYF
TGTGCCAGCTCAGACACCCGGGACAGGAACTACGAGCAGTACTTC
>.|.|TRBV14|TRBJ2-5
CASSQETGNQETQYF
TGTGCCAGCAGCCAAGAAACGGGAAACCAAGAGACCCAGTACTTC
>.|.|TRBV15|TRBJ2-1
CATSRPGERGQQFF
TGTGCCACCAGCAGGCCTGGGGAGAGGGGACAGCAGTTCTTC
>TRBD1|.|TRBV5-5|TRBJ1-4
CASSPGQGAIGEKLFF
TGTGCCAGCAGTCCGGGACAGGGGGCGATTGGAGAAAAACTGTTTTTT
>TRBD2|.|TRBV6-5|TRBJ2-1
CASISPGTTNNEQFF
TGTGCCAGCATTTCGCCCGGGACTACTAACAATGAGCAGTTCTTC
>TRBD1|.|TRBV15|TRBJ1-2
CATSNSPFEQGWDSYTF
TGTGCCACCAGCAACTCGCCGTTCGAACAGGGGTGGGATAGCTACACCTTC
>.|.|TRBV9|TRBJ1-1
CASSTLSGNTEAFF
TGTGCCAGCAGCACCCTCTCAGGTAACACTGAAGCTTTCTTT
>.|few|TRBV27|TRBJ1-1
CASSQGLMNTEAFF
TGTGCCAGCAGTCAGGGCCTCATGAACACTGAAGCTTTCTTT
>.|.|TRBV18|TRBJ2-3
CASSPPDTLPTDTQYF
TGTGCCAGCTCACCCCCGGACACCCTCCCCACCGATACGCAGTATTTT
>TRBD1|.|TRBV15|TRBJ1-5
CATSIEDRLFYQPQHF
TGTGCCACCAGCATAGAGGACAGGCTCTTCTATCAGCCCCAGCATTTT
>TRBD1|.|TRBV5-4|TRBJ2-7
CASSLGQGGSYEQYF
TGTGCCAGCAGCTTGGGACAGGGTGGGAGCTACGAGCAGTACTTC
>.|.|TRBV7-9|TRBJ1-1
CAREQWDGRGNTEAFF
TGTGCCAGAGAACAATGGGATGGAAGGGGGAACACTGAAGCTTTCTTT
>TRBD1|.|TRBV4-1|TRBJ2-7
CASSQDWDSTYEQYF
TGCGCCAGCAGCCAGGACTGGGACAGTACCTACGAGCAGTACTTC
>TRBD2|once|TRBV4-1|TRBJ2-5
CASSQAHPSGIGETQYF
TGCGCCAGCAGCCAGGCGCACCCGAGCGGGATAGGTGAGACCCAGTACTTC
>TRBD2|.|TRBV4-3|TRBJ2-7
CASSQGTSGSAYEQYF
TGCGCCAGCAGCCAAGGAACGAGCGGGAGCGCCTACGAGCAGTACTTC
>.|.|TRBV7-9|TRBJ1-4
CASSLAEGYGTVFEKLFF
TGTGCCAGCAGCTTAGCCGAAGGCTATGGGACCGTATTCGAAAAACTGTTTTTT
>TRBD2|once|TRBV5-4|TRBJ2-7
CASSSGLAGYEQYF
TGTGCCAGCAGCTCCGGACTAGCTGGTTACGAGCAGTACTTC
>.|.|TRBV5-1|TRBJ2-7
CASSLARARAYEQYF
TGCGCCAGCAGCTTGGCCAGGGCAAGAGCCTACGAGCAGTACTTC
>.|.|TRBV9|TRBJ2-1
CASSTGVEQFF
TGTGCCAGCAGCACGGGGGTAGAGCAGTTCTTC
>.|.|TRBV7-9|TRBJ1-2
CASSLAVGTRDGYTF
TGTGCCAGCAGCTTAGCGGTCGGGACAAGAGACGGCTACACCTTC
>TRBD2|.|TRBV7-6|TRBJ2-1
CASARLAGGSSYNEQFF
TGTGCCAGCGCAAGGCTAGCGGGAGGGTCCTCCTACAATGAGCAGTTCTTC
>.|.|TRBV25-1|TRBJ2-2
CASSDYGTGELFF
TGTGCCAGCAGTGACTATGGCACCGGGGAGCTGTTTTTT
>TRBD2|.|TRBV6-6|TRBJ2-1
CASSSAGSSYNEQFF
TGTGCCAGCAGTTCAGCGGGAAGCTCCTACAATGAGCAGTTCTTC
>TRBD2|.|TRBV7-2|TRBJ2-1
CASSPAGAYNEQFF
TGTGCCAGCAGCCCGGCGGGGGCCTACAATGAGCAGTTCTTC
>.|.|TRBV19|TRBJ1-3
CASSPGTDGNTIYF
TGTGCCAGTAGTCCCGGGACGGATGGAAACACCATATATTTT
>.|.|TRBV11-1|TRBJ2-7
CASSLEQGRAYEQYF
TGTGCCAGCAGCTTAGAACAAGGCAGAGCCTACGAGCAGTACTTC
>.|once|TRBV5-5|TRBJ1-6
CASSLGSNSPLHF
TGTGCCAGCAGCTTGGGAAGTAATTCACCCCTCCACTTT